These 18 T cell receptor beta chains were all obtained from the same sample, sequenced in a study of PD-1 blockade in classical Hodgkin lymphoma. Profiling relied on immunoSEQ multiplex PCR, and the TCRdb table lists in-frame clones only, not all of them. Among over 20,000 clones listed, 80% to 85% were seen once. With no exception, relapse followed autologous stem cell transplantation in all patients, and brentuximab vedotin exposure varied. Magnetic negative selection was used to purify CD4+ T cells from thawed PBMCs. Specimen: CD4+ T cells from blood, collected at baseline. Receptors were obtained from a human donor with classical Hodgkin lymphoma.

The rearrangement links TRBV30 to TRBJ1-6; 8 bases align to TRBD1. This CDR3 has 13 amino acids. V lost 4 bases and J lost 8; bases outside the gene matches: 4. Germline CDR1 GTSNPN, CDR2 SVGIG (reference sequence). Written as DNA, the CDR3 is TGTGCCTGGACCGGACAGGGAGATTCACCCCTCCACTTT. Translating gives CAWTGQGDSPLHF. Combining the CDR3 with reference TRBV30 and TRBJ1-6 gives the whole variable domain SQTIHQWPATLVQPVGSPLSLECTVEGTSNPNLYWYRQAAGRGLQLLFYSVGIGQISSEVPQNLSASRPQDRQFILSSKKLLLSDSGFYLCAWTGQGDSPLHFGNGTRLTVT.

This chain joins TRBV4-3 and TRBJ2-1; 9 bases are a match to TRBD2. CDR1 and CDR2 from the germline V gene are LGHNA and YSLEER. V gave up 4 bases and J gave up 7 bases; unmatched junction bases: 2. The CDR3 covers 13 residues. The CDR3 coding sequence is TGCGCCAGCAGCCTTGGACTAGCGAATGAGCAGTTCTTC. Its protein is CASSLGLANEQFF.

The chain joins TRBV7-2 to TRBJ2-1, with 7 positions matching TRBD2. The ends lost 0 bases at V and 4 bases at J; junction bases unmatched: 6. This CDR3 has 16 amino acids. From germline, CDR1 is SGHTA and CDR2 FQGNSA. CDR3 in amino acids: CASSLAFWGGYNEQFF. CDR3 sequence (DNA): TGTGCCAGCAGCTTAGCGTTCTGGGGGGGATACAATGAGCAGTTCTTC. Looking up the rest from reference TRBV7-2 and TRBJ2-1 gives the full variable domain: GAGVSQSPSNKVTEKGKDVELRCDPISGHTALYWYRQSLGQGLEFLIYFQGNSAPDKSGLPSDRFSAERTGGSVSTLTIQRTQQEDSAVYLCASSLAFWGGYNEQFFGPGTRLTVL.

The chain recombines TRBV7-9 with TRBJ1-4; tentative D call: TRBD1 (6 bases). Germline CDR1 reads SEHNR; CDR2 reads FQNEAQ (reference sequence). V lost 5 bases to trimming and J lost 6 bases, with 13 bases between them. The CDR3 extends over 14 amino acids. The CDR3 protein is CASSGRDTYEKLFF. Written as DNA, the CDR3 is TGTGCCAGCAGCGGCCGGGACACTTATGAAAAACTGTTTTTT.

This clone has just a few counts. This chain uses TRBV5-5 with TRBJ2-7, with 7 bases identical to TRBD1. Germline lookup yields CDR1 SGHKS and CDR2 YYEKEE (reference sequence). This CDR3 contains 16 residues. Losses at the gene ends were 4 bases for V and 1 base for J; bases not matched to a gene: 11. The CDR3 DNA sequence: TGTGCCAGCAGCCCCGAGACAGGGCCCCAATCCTACGAGCAGTACTTC. Amino acid sequence: CASSPETGPQSYEQYF.

V and J are TRBV30 and TRBJ2-3; D assignment may be TRBD1 or TRBD2 (7 bases each). CDR3 length: 14 amino acids. The V end was cut by 6 bases, the J end by 3 bases, with 16 bases between. Germline lookup yields CDR1 GTSNPN and CDR2 SVGIG (reference sequence). CDR3 in amino acids: CACRGGVPTDTQYF. The CDR3 DNA reads TGTGCCTGCAGGGGGGGGGTCCCTACAGATACGCAGTATTTT.

This clone was observed a single time. The V gene is TRBV28, the J gene TRBJ2-1; D remains ambiguous. The CDR3 is made up of 15 amino acids. Germline V CDR1 and CDR2: MDHEN, SYDVKM. The V end lost 3 bases, the J end lost 6 bases, and 15 bases lay between the germline ends. This CDR3 reads CASSLPDFTVNEQFF. The CDR3 nucleotides read TGTGCCAGCAGTTTGCCAGACTTTACCGTCAATGAGCAGTTCTTC.

The rearrangement joins TRBV11-3 to TRBJ2-2; D remains unclear. This CDR3 spans 11 amino acids. Trimming pared 2 bases from V and 7 bases from J, leaving 2 bases between. Germline CDR1 SGHNT, CDR2 YENEEA. The CDR3 here is CASSLNGELFF. In nucleotides, the CDR3 is TGTGCCAGCAGCTTAAACGGGGAGCTGTTTTTT.

The chain uses TRBV19 and TRBJ1-3; the D is unclear. This CDR3 spans 14 amino acids. From germline, CDR1 is LNHDA and CDR2 SQIVND (reference sequence). Trimming shortened V by 6 bases and J by 2 bases, and 11 bases separated the two germline ends. The CDR3 DNA follows: TGTGCCAGTAGAAAGGCGGACCCTGGAAACACCATATATTTT. Translating it yields CASRKADPGNTIYF.

This chain links TRBV4-3 with TRBJ2-3; TRBD1 might be the D (6 bases). The CDR3 is 15 amino acids. Trimming left V 1 base short and J 4 bases short, with 12 bases between. Germline CDR1 LGHNA, CDR2 YSLEER. The CDR3 nucleotides are TGCGCCAGCAGCCAAGTATGGGGGCAGGCAGATACGCAGTATTTT. Its translation is CASSQVWGQADTQYF.

The chain couples TRBV7-9 to TRBJ1-5, with D perhaps TRBD1 (5 bases). The ends were cut back, 2 bases at V and 3 bases at J, with 8 bases in the middle. The CDR3 runs to 14 residues. Germline V gene lookup returns CDR1 SEHNR and CDR2 FQNEAQ (reference sequence). The chain's CDR3 is CASSLSGNNQPQHF. As DNA, the CDR3 is TGTGCCAGCAGCTTATCAGGGAACAATCAGCCCCAGCATTTT.

This chain links TRBV10-3 with TRBJ2-5, with 7 bases fitting TRBD1. V dropped 7 bases and J dropped 3; count of bases not matched to a gene: 11. CDR1 ENHRY and CDR2 SYGVKD come from the germline V gene. This CDR3 region has 15 residues. CDR3: CAINQGGQAEETQYF. Here the CDR3 DNA reads TGTGCCATCAACCAAGGAGGACAGGCGGAAGAGACCCAGTACTTC.

This clone was counted once. The chain links TRBV11-3 to TRBJ1-1; D perhaps matches TRBD1 (5 bases). Germline-derived CDR1 and CDR2 are SGHNT and YENEEA. There are 13 residues in the CDR3. Trimming took off 5 bases at V and 4 bases at J, with 11 bases between the two ends. This chain's CDR3 is CASSMQGPTEAFF. The CDR3 nucleotides read TGTGCCAGCAGCATGCAGGGTCCCACTGAAGCTTTCTTT.

V is TRBV19 and J is TRBJ2-2; possible D gene TRBD1, 6 bases. The germline V and J ends were trimmed by 7 bases and 1 base, with 10 bases remaining between them. CDR1 and CDR2 (germline): LNHDA, SQIVND (reference sequence). The CDR3 sequence is 14 residues long. CDR3 coding DNA: TGTGCCAGTAAGGGGGTGGAGAACACCGGGGAGCTGTTTTTT. As protein: CASKGVENTGELFF.

The gene calls are TRBV28 and TRBJ1-5; D ambiguous. V shed 8 bases and J shed 3 bases, with 11 bases lying between them. The CDR3 runs to 13 residues. Germline loops: CDR1 MDHEN, CDR2 SYDVKM. CDR3 bases: TGTGCCAGCGTGGTCTTCGCCAATCAGCCCCAGCATTTT. As protein: CASVVFANQPQHF.

V usage is TRBV28 and J usage is TRBJ1-3, with D possibly TRBD1 on 6 matching bases. Germline values: CDR1 MDHEN, CDR2 SYDVKM. V was cut by 2 bases and J by 4 bases, with 12 bases left in between. This CDR3 region has 15 residues. CDR3 sequence (DNA): TGTGCCAGCAGTTTAAGTGTCAGGGGAGGAAACACCATATATTTT. Protein sequence: CASSLSVRGGNTIYF.

The chain carries TRBV7-8 and TRBJ1-1; 9 bases match TRBD1. The germline gives CDR1 SGHVS, CDR2 FQNEAQ. Unmatched junction bases numbered 8, after V lost 5 bases and J lost 1 base. The CDR3 contains 16 residues. The DNA of the CDR3 is TGTGCCAGCAGCCCGACCCGGGACAGGGAGAACACTGAAGCTTTCTTT. This translates into CASSPTRDRENTEAFF.

This clone was detected once. The chain links TRBV7-9 to TRBJ2-2, with 7 nucleotides matching TRBD1. With V trimmed by 3 bases and J by 4 bases, 2 bases remained unmatched. Germline V CDR1 and CDR2: SEHNR, FQNEAQ (reference sequence). The CDR3 has 14 amino acids. CDR3 DNA: TGTGCCAGCAGCTTGCGACAGGGCACCGGGGAGCTGTTTTTT. It is translated as CASSLRQGTGELFF.